Below, 10 T cell receptor beta chains from the same sample are listed, as sequenced in a study of blood T cell repertoires in COVID-19. The method was immunoSEQ multiplex PCR; TCRdb's version includes in-frame clones alone and lacks a portion of them. The sample has fewer than 200,000 clones, about 80% seen once. The material sequenced was peripheral blood. The origin of the receptors is a man between 60 and 75 years old with acute or convalescent COVID-19.

The chain carries TRBV19 and TRBJ2-7; a possible D gene is TRBD1 (6 bases). Germline CDR1 LNHDA, CDR2 SQIVND (reference sequence). The CDR3 is 13 residues long. V was shortened by 10 bases and J by 0 bases, with 13 bases between the two germline ends. The CDR3 bases are TGTGCCACCACGGGCAGGGGCTCCTACGAGCAGTACTTC. This sequence encodes CATTGRGSYEQYF. The full variable domain, completed using reference TRBV19 and TRBJ2-7, is DGGITQSPKYLFRKEGQNVTLSCEQNLNHDAMYWYRQDPGQGLRLIYYSQIVNDFQKGDIAEGYSVSREKKESFPLTVTSAQKNPTAFYLCATTGRGSYEQYFGPGTRLTVT.

The chain recombines TRBV9 with TRBJ1-3, with TRBD1 matching over 10 bases. Germline V CDR1 and CDR2: SGDLS, YYNGEE. This CDR3 has 14 residues. The J segment lost 15 bases and the V segment lost 2 bases, leaving 11 bases of the junction unmatched. The CDR3 is CASSVQGTGATRYF. DNA of the CDR3: TGTGCCAGCAGCGTCCAGGGGACAGGGGCCACGAGATATTTT.

This chain connects TRBV7-9 to TRBJ1-2; D gene uncertain. V dropped 7 bases and J dropped 4 bases, with 13 bases sitting between them. The germline V gene has CDR1 SEHNR and CDR2 FQNEAQ (reference sequence). The CDR3 is 13 residues long. The CDR3 here is CASKLGGSYGYTF. For the CDR3, the DNA is TGTGCCAGCAAGCTTGGAGGGTCCTATGGCTACACCTTC.

The chain carries TRBV29-1 and TRBJ2-7, with 7 bases fitting TRBD1. Losses at the gene ends were 4 bases for V and 6 bases for J; bases not matched to a gene: 15. The germline gives CDR1 SQVTM, CDR2 ANQGSEA. The CDR3 consists of 15 residues. CDR3 in DNA: TGCAGCGTTGGGGGGATACAGGGGTGGGGTGGCGAGCAGTACTTC. Translating it yields CSVGGIQGWGGEQYF.

This clone has just one count. This rearrangement joins TRBV5-1 to TRBJ2-4, with D possibly matching TRBD2 (5 bases). From germline, CDR1 is SGHRS and CDR2 YFSETQ. V was shortened by 2 bases and J by 3 bases, with 27 bases between the two germline ends. The CDR3 contains 20 residues. The CDR3 loop is CASSFGSGKAAVSGKNIQYF. CDR3 sequence (DNA): TGCGCCAGCAGCTTTGGGTCGGGGAAAGCAGCCGTGTCGGGCAAAAACATTCAGTACTTC.

This clone has a handful of counts. V is TRBV6-1 and J is TRBJ1-5; D is unresolved. Per germline, CDR1 MNHNS and CDR2 SASEGT. V was clipped by 0 bases and J by 5 bases, with 5 bases between them. The CDR3 has 13 residues. CDR3 bases: TGTGCCAGCAGTGAAGCGAGTTATCAGCCCCAGCATTTT. Residues: CASSEASYQPQHF.

The V gene is TRBV2, the J gene TRBJ2-1, with 11 bases lining up with TRBD2. The CDR3 runs 15 residues. CDR1 SNHLY and CDR2 FYNNEI come from the germline V gene. V was pared by 3 bases and J by 9 bases, with 7 bases of the junction left unmatched. CDR3 residues: CASSDELAGEVEQFF. The CDR3 nucleotides read TGTGCCAGCAGTGATGAACTAGCGGGGGAAGTTGAGCAGTTCTTC.

The chain joins TRBV29-1 to TRBJ2-1, with 9 positions matching TRBD2. CDR1 SQVTM and CDR2 ANQGSEA come from the germline V gene. This CDR3 has 15 residues. V lost 4 bases to trimming and J lost 2 bases; unmatched junction nucleotides: 6. CDR3: CSVGDASGAYNEQFF. The CDR3 nucleotides read TGCAGCGTTGGGGATGCTAGCGGGGCCTACAATGAGCAGTTCTTC.

CDR3: CASSLSPGQGTKQYF. The DNA for the CDR3 is TGTGCCAGCAGTTTATCCCCGGGACAGGGTACGAAGCAGTACTTC. The J gene is TRBJ2-7, the V gene TRBV6-6; 9 positions match TRBD1. From germline, CDR1 is MNHNY and CDR2 SVGAGI (reference sequence). The CDR3 has 15 residues. The V gene end was trimmed by 4 bases and the J gene end by 8 bases; junction bases not matched to a gene: 12.

The CDR3 nucleotides are TGTGCCACTCTAGCGGGAGCAACTGGGGCCAACGTCCTGACTTTC. This gives the protein CATLAGATGANVLTF. V and J are TRBV19 and TRBJ2-6; 10 bases agree with TRBD2. The CDR3 consists of 15 residues. Losses at the gene ends were 10 bases for V and 2 bases for J; bases not matched to a gene: 5. Germline values: CDR1 LNHDA, CDR2 SQIVND (reference sequence).